This T cell receptor (beta chain) comes out of a study of CD4 T cells in relation to SARS-CoV-2 and coronaviruses. Study in general: ViraFEST: roughly 10-day antigen culture of PBMCs, then TCR beta CDR3 sequencing. Study findings and constraints: The cross-reactivity analysis covered only spike protein, not other viral proteins. No donor gave both pre-pandemic and post-infection samples.

The protocol was immunoSEQ multiplex PCR, while the TCRdb copy is restricted to in-frame clones and leaves out a portion. The sample consists of around 11,000 clones, roughly 81% of them appearing once. CD4+ T cells from unexposed donors were obtained before the COVID-19 pandemic (2011-2018). After nine to ten days of culture, CD4+ T cells were isolated. As cell numbers allowed, unexposed-donor CD4+ T cells faced SARS-CoV-2 S/N and four cold-coronavirus spikes. Worth noting for this clone: Its specificity is unknown.

With 1 base removed from V and 2 bases from J, the gap between germline ends came to 18 bases. Germline V CDR1 and CDR2: SGHAT, FQNNGV. The CDR3 spans 17 residues. The sample was CD4+ T cells from PBMCs, cultured in vitro. This chain connects TRBV11-2 to TRBJ2-7, with a tentative D call TRBD1 (6 bases). The receptor was isolated from a human donor in good health. The CDR3 loop is CASSLGVVGRDTYEQYF. DNA for the CDR3: TGTGCCAGCAGCTTAGGGGTTGTAGGACGGGACACCTACGAGCAGTACTTC. The full variable domain, rest sourced from reference TRBV11-2 and TRBJ2-7, is EAGVAQSPRYKIIEKRQSVAFWCNPISGHATLYWYQQILGQGPKLLIQFQNNGVVDDSQLPKDRFSAERLKGVDSTLKIQPAKLEDSAVYLCASSLGVVGRDTYEQYFGPGTRLTVT.